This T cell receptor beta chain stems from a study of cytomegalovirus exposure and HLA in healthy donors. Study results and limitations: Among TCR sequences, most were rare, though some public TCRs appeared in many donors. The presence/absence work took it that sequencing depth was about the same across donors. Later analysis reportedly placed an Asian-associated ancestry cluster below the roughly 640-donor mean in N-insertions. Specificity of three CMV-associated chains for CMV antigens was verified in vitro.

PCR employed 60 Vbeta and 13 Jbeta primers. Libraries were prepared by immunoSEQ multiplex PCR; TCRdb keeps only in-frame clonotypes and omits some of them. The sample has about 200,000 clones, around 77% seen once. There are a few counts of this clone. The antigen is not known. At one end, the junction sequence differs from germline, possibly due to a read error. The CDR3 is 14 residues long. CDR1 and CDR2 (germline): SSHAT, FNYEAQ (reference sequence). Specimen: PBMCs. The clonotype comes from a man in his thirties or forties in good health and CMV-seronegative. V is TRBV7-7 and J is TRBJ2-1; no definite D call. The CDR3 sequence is CASSLHTTYNEQFF. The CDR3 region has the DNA TGTGCTAGCAGCTTGCATACTACCTACAATGAGCAGTTCTTC. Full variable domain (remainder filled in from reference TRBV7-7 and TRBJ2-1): GAGVSQSPRYKVTKRGQDVTLRCDPISSHATLYWYQQALGQGPEFLTYFNYEAQPDKSGLPSDRFSAERPEGSISTLTIQRTEQRDSAMYRCASSLHTTYNEQFFGPGTRLTVL.